Sequencing of this T cell receptor (beta chain) was carried out in a study of blood T cells in healthy people across ages. The table lists this clonotype with a few counts. The target antigen is unknown. General study findings and limits: The recorded TCR beta diversity per million T cells decreased in a roughly linear manner with age.

Per germline, CDR1 SGHAT and CDR2 FQNNGV. V lost 5 bases, J lost 0 bases, and 17 bases lay in between. The CDR3 has 16 residues. It was with a sample-barcoded 5' primer and a J-beta primer mix that a second PCR of about 7 to 12 cycles was run. TCRdb redid the calling of the 5' RACE reads with MiXCR, one entry per CDR3 protein. This sample yields roughly 1.9 million distinct CDR3 sequences, of which 30% to 40% are seen a single time; under 25% belongs to the top ten. V and J are TRBV11-2 and TRBJ2-7; D is possibly TRBD1 or TRBD2 (5 bases each). This TCR came from a human donor in good health. Material: blood. CDR3 in amino acids: CASSPRGSRSSYEQYF. CDR3 coding DNA: TGTGCCAGCAGCCCCCGGGGCTCCCGCAGCTCCTACGAGCAGTACTTC.